This entry lists 4 T cell receptor beta chains sequenced from one sample in a study of T cells in Graves' hyperthyroidism and ophthalmopathy. Using RNA transcripts as the source, TCR beta CDR3 regions were amplified. The TCR CDR3 first-round RT-PCR relied on the HTBI primer set. MiXCR, applied by TCRdb to the multiplex PCR reads, yields one record per CDR3 protein. The data show approximately 700,000 distinct CDR3 sequences, roughly 15% seen once. Specimen: blood. The receptor source for this set is a man between 18 and 35 years old with Graves' hyperthyroidism.

The V gene is TRBV15, the J gene TRBJ1-3, with D unclear. V gave up 1 base and J gave up 0 bases, with 10 bases separating them. The CDR3 runs to 16 residues. In germline, CDR1 is LNHNV, CDR2 YYDKDF (reference sequence). For the CDR3, the DNA is TGTGCCACCAGCAGAGGGGGAGCCAGCTCTGGAAACACCATATATTTT. This encodes CATSRGGASSGNTIYF.

This clonotype was counted only a few times. The gene calls are TRBV14 and TRBJ2-2; D is undetermined. The V gene lost 3 bases and the J gene lost 6 bases, with 8 bases spanning the gap. This CDR3 is built from 13 residues. Germline V CDR1 and CDR2: SGHDN, FVKESK. The CDR3 region is CASSQGPAGELFF. The CDR3 DNA follows: TGTGCCAGCAGCCAGGGTCCCGCCGGGGAGCTGTTTTTT.

This chain links TRBV14 with TRBJ1-5, with D hard to call. There are 14 residues in the CDR3. Trimming left V 1 base short and J 7 bases short, with 11 bases between. Germline V lookup: CDR1 SGHDN, CDR2 FVKESK. This chain's CDR3 is CASSQVGMGQPQHF. The CDR3 DNA sequence: TGTGCCAGCAGCCAAGTCGGGATGGGGCAGCCCCAGCATTTT.

V gene TRBV5-1 combines with J gene TRBJ2-1; a weak D match, TRBD2 (6 bases). Germline V gives CDR1 SGHRS, CDR2 YFSETQ. Deletions cut 5 bases from V and 10 bases from J, with 25 bases between. This CDR3 comprises 16 residues. The CDR3 DNA is TGCGCCAGCAGTCAAAGATTCGGCGGGGCCCAAACCGAGCAGTTCTTC. This encodes CASSQRFGGAQTEQFF.